This TCR beta chain was observed in a study of blood T cell repertoires in COVID-19. Across the study: Samples of COVID-19 (acute and convalescent) were obtained from the United States, Italy and Spain. PBMCs, B-cell-depleted T cells, or T cells were the source of the cDNA or gDNA that made up the material.

Germline V gene sequence: CDR1 PRHDT, CDR2 FYEKMQ (reference sequence). V was trimmed by 5 bases and J by 0 bases, leaving 12 bases between them. CDR3 length equals 15 residues. As processed by the authors: Estimation of nucleated cell counts was performed using reference gene primer amplification. The protocol was immunoSEQ multiplex PCR, while the TCRdb copy is restricted to in-frame clones and leaves out a portion. The V and J calls and the clone size are those of that table, but D and trimming were determined from the DNA. The table includes roughly 16,000 clones, nearly 90% detected once. The source material was peripheral blood. This receptor was obtained from a human donor in a cohort sampled during active COVID-19. V is TRBV13 and J is TRBJ2-3; the D is unclear. The CDR3: CASSAVPLSTDTQYF. The CDR3 DNA follows: TGTGCCAGCAGCGCGGTACCTTTGAGCACAGATACGCAGTATTTT.